This is a list of T cell receptor beta chains from one sample in a study of PD-L1 blockade in urothelial cancer. Some clones are missing from TCRdb's copy, which holds only in-frame ones; the method was immunoSEQ multiplex PCR. The table shows some 51,000 clones, with more than 70% occurring only once. Sequencing was performed on PBMCs, taken around atezolizumab (anti-PD-L1) treatment. The receptors were gathered from a man in his 60s with urothelial cancer. Both conserved end residues are part of each CDR3. D genes are given only for firm matches. Only part of the rows carry a size: once, few, many, or a class if the clone is expanded.

CDR3 protein: CASSSDRGPPATSGRAIRIYEQYF
CDR3 DNA: TGTGCCAGCAGTTCAGACAGGGGGCCCCCCGCGACTAGCGGGAGGGCCATAAGGATCTACGAGCAGTACTTC
clone size: -
J gene: TRBJ2-7
D gene: TRBD2
V gene: TRBV28

CDR3 protein: CASSQDLGQTNTEAFF
CDR3 DNA: TGCGCCAGCAGCCAAGATCTCGGACAGACGAACACTGAAGCTTTCTTT
clone size: once
J gene: TRBJ1-1
D gene: -
V gene: TRBV4-3

CDR3 protein: CASSIEGQKQYF
CDR3 DNA: TGTGCCAGTAGTATAGAGGGACAGAAGCAGTATTTT
clone size: -
J gene: TRBJ2-3
D gene: TRBD1
V gene: TRBV19

CDR3 protein: CASSQTGVNNEQFF
CDR3 DNA: TGCGCCAGCAGCCAGACGGGAGTAAACAATGAGCAGTTCTTC
clone size: -
J gene: TRBJ2-1
D gene: -
V gene: TRBV4-3

CDR3 protein: CASSPRRGGPGETQYF
CDR3 DNA: TGTGCCAGCAGCCCCAGGAGGGGGGGCCCAGGAGAGACCCAGTACTTC
clone size: once
J gene: TRBJ2-5
D gene: -
V gene: TRBV13

CDR3 protein: CASSPKDSSYNEQFF
CDR3 DNA: TGTGCCAGCTCCCCTAAGGACAGTTCCTACAATGAGCAGTTCTTC
clone size: once
J gene: TRBJ2-1
D gene: -
V gene: TRBV18

CDR3 protein: CASSAGQGPYEQYF
CDR3 DNA: TGTGCCAGTAGCGCGGGACAGGGTCCCTACGAGCAGTACTTC
clone size: -
J gene: TRBJ2-7
D gene: TRBD1
V gene: TRBV19

CDR3 protein: CASSDLPGSGGQVGQYF
CDR3 DNA: TGTGCCAGCAGTGACCTCCCGGGTAGCGGAGGGCAGGTAGGGCAGTATTTT
clone size: -
J gene: TRBJ2-3
D gene: -
V gene: TRBV28

CDR3 protein: CASSPQGVDGYTF
CDR3 DNA: TGCGCCAGCAGCCCCCAGGGGGTCGATGGCTACACCTTC
clone size: -
J gene: TRBJ1-2
D gene: TRBD1
V gene: TRBV5-1

CDR3 protein: CASSLVGQGDEQFF
CDR3 DNA: TGTGCCAGCAGCTTAGTCGGACAGGGGGATGAGCAGTTCTTC
clone size: once
J gene: TRBJ2-1
D gene: TRBD1
V gene: TRBV7-9

CDR3 protein: CASRPEQGVQSRETQYF
CDR3 DNA: TGTGCAAGTCGCCCGGAACAGGGCGTGCAGTCGAGGGAGACCCAGTACTTC
clone size: -
J gene: TRBJ2-5
D gene: -
V gene: TRBV12-2

CDR3 protein: CASSQDSGGEEGYTF
CDR3 DNA: TGCGCCAGCAGCCAAGATTCAGGGGGCGAGGAAGGCTACACCTTC
clone size: -
J gene: TRBJ1-2
D gene: TRBD1
V gene: TRBV4-3

CDR3 protein: CASSLAVAGGYEQYF
CDR3 DNA: TGCGCCAGCAGCTTGGCGGTGGCAGGGGGCTACGAGCAGTACTTC
clone size: -
J gene: TRBJ2-7
D gene: TRBD1
V gene: TRBV5-1

CDR3 protein: CASIRTSGGLTGELFF
CDR3 DNA: TGTGCCAGTATTAGGACTAGCGGGGGATTAACCGGGGAGCTGTTTTTT
clone size: -
J gene: TRBJ2-2
D gene: TRBD2
V gene: TRBV19

CDR3 protein: CASSEAVLRETQYF
CDR3 DNA: TGTGCCAGCAGTGAAGCGGTACTACGTGAGACCCAGTACTTC
clone size: -
J gene: TRBJ2-5
D gene: -
V gene: TRBV6-1

CDR3 protein: CASSLGRAVGYTGELFF
CDR3 DNA: TGTGCCAGCAGCTTAGGCAGGGCCGTTGGGTACACCGGGGAGCTGTTTTTT
clone size: few
J gene: TRBJ2-2
D gene: -
V gene: TRBV7-9

CDR3 protein: CATSRGGAFAKNIQYF
CDR3 DNA: TGTGCCACCAGCAGAGGAGGAGCGTTCGCCAAAAACATTCAGTACTTC
clone size: -
J gene: TRBJ2-4
D gene: -
V gene: TRBV15

CDR3 protein: CASSSGTSLRQETQYF
CDR3 DNA: TGTGCCAGCAGCTCAGGGACTAGCCTGCGGCAAGAGACCCAGTACTTC
clone size: -
J gene: TRBJ2-5
D gene: TRBD2
V gene: TRBV7-8

CDR3 protein: CASSISLQETQYF
CDR3 DNA: TGTGCCAGCAGCATTAGTCTCCAAGAGACCCAGTACTTC
clone size: -
J gene: TRBJ2-5
D gene: -
V gene: TRBV7-3

CDR3 protein: CASSLSGANVLTF
CDR3 DNA: TGTGCCAGCAGTCTCTCTGGGGCCAACGTCCTGACTTTC
clone size: -
J gene: TRBJ2-6
D gene: -
V gene: TRBV2

CDR3 protein: CASSLSGFGNTIYF
CDR3 DNA: TGTGCCAGCAGTTTATCGGGGTTCGGAAACACCATATATTTT
clone size: -
J gene: TRBJ1-3
D gene: -
V gene: TRBV28

CDR3 protein: CASSWAGSTDTQYF
CDR3 DNA: TGTGCCAGCAGTTGGGCAGGGAGCACAGATACGCAGTATTTT
clone size: -
J gene: TRBJ2-3
D gene: -
V gene: TRBV6-5

CDR3 protein: CASSLIARDSYEQYF
CDR3 DNA: TGTGCCAGCAGCTTAATCGCCAGGGATTCCTACGAGCAGTACTTC
clone size: -
J gene: TRBJ2-7
D gene: -
V gene: TRBV7-8

CDR3 protein: CASSVVGGNYGYTF
CDR3 DNA: TGTGCCAGCAGCGTAGTGGGAGGCAACTATGGCTACACCTTC
clone size: -
J gene: TRBJ1-2
D gene: -
V gene: TRBV9

CDR3 protein: CASSPVGTGQMNTEAFF
CDR3 DNA: TGTGCCAGCTCACCAGTAGGGACAGGCCAGATGAACACTGAAGCTTTCTTT
clone size: -
J gene: TRBJ1-1
D gene: TRBD1
V gene: TRBV18

CDR3 protein: CASRIRLASDTQYF
CDR3 DNA: TGTGCCAGCAGAATTCGACTAGCTTCAGATACGCAGTATTTT
clone size: -
J gene: TRBJ2-3
D gene: TRBD2
V gene: TRBV7-8

CDR3 protein: CASSSPGRASTDTQYF
CDR3 DNA: TGTGCCAGCAGCTCCCCGGGCAGGGCGAGCACAGATACGCAGTATTTT
clone size: -
J gene: TRBJ2-3
D gene: -
V gene: TRBV5-4

CDR3 protein: CASSSRDRVRGYTF
CDR3 DNA: TGTGCCAGCAGTTCCCGGGACAGAGTGCGGGGCTACACCTTC
clone size: -
J gene: TRBJ1-2
D gene: TRBD1
V gene: TRBV6-6

CDR3 protein: CASSSGGGSAKNIQYF
CDR3 DNA: TGTGCCAGCAGTTCGGGGGGAGGATCAGCCAAAAACATTCAGTACTTC
clone size: -
J gene: TRBJ2-4
D gene: TRBD2
V gene: TRBV6-5

CDR3 protein: CASSPGQGANYGYTF
CDR3 DNA: TGCGCCAGCAGCCCAGGACAGGGTGCCAACTATGGCTACACCTTC
clone size: -
J gene: TRBJ1-2
D gene: TRBD1
V gene: TRBV5-1

CDR3 protein: CASSVAVGAGNTIYF
CDR3 DNA: TGTGCCAGCAGCGTAGCCGTAGGGGCTGGAAACACCATATATTTT
clone size: few
J gene: TRBJ1-3
D gene: -
V gene: TRBV9

CDR3 protein: CASSQSVVTGELFF
CDR3 DNA: TGTGCCAGCAGTCAATCGGTCGTAACCGGGGAGCTGTTTTTT
clone size: -
J gene: TRBJ2-2
D gene: -
V gene: TRBV11-3

CDR3 protein: CASSYSLRESYEQYF
CDR3 DNA: TGTGCCAGCAGTTACTCGTTGAGGGAATCCTACGAGCAGTACTTC
clone size: -
J gene: TRBJ2-7
D gene: -
V gene: TRBV6-5

CDR3 protein: CASSYSGDTVYEQYF
CDR3 DNA: TGTGCCAGCAGTTACTCTGGGGACACAGTCTACGAGCAGTACTTC
clone size: -
J gene: TRBJ2-7
D gene: -
V gene: TRBV6-5

CDR3 protein: CASSYLQGVQEYF
CDR3 DNA: TGTGCCAGCAGTTATTTACAGGGGGTACAGGAGTACTTC
clone size: -
J gene: TRBJ2-7
D gene: TRBD1
V gene: TRBV6-5

CDR3 protein: CASSDQGVGETQYF
CDR3 DNA: TGCGCCAGCAGTGACCAGGGGGTAGGGGAGACCCAGTACTTC
clone size: -
J gene: TRBJ2-5
D gene: TRBD1
V gene: TRBV10-1

CDR3 protein: CASSIGYSGELFF
CDR3 DNA: TGTGCCAGTAGTATAGGGTACTCCGGGGAGCTGTTTTTT
clone size: -
J gene: TRBJ2-2
D gene: -
V gene: TRBV19

CDR3 protein: CAWSAGLNYGYTF
CDR3 DNA: TGTGCCTGGAGTGCGGGACTTAACTATGGCTACACCTTC
clone size: once
J gene: TRBJ1-2
D gene: -
V gene: TRBV30

CDR3 protein: CASSWQAGQETQYF
CDR3 DNA: TGCGCCAGCAGCTGGCAAGCGGGCCAAGAGACCCAGTACTTC
clone size: -
J gene: TRBJ2-5
D gene: -
V gene: TRBV5-1

CDR3 protein: CASRLDRGEQFF
CDR3 DNA: TGTGCCAGCAGACTCGACAGGGGTGAGCAGTTCTTC
clone size: -
J gene: TRBJ2-1
D gene: TRBD1
V gene: TRBV6-1

CDR3 protein: CASSWTSGATDTQYF
CDR3 DNA: TGTGCCAGCAGTTGGACTAGCGGGGCAACAGATACGCAGTATTTT
clone size: -
J gene: TRBJ2-3
D gene: TRBD2
V gene: TRBV27

CDR3 protein: CASRGQPPEGKNIQYF
CDR3 DNA: TGTGCCAGCAGGGGACAGCCACCGGAGGGGAAAAACATTCAGTACTTC
clone size: -
J gene: TRBJ2-4
D gene: -
V gene: TRBV21-1

CDR3 protein: CASYDLGTSDLSSYEQYF
CDR3 DNA: TGTGCCAGCTACGACTTGGGGACTAGCGACCTGAGCTCCTACGAGCAGTACTTC
clone size: -
J gene: TRBJ2-7
D gene: TRBD2
V gene: TRBV7-9

CDR3 protein: CATRPTGNNEQFF
CDR3 DNA: TGTGCCACCCGCCCGACAGGGAACAATGAGCAGTTCTTC
clone size: -
J gene: TRBJ2-1
D gene: TRBD1
V gene: TRBV19

CDR3 protein: CASSIQEGNQPQHF
CDR3 DNA: TGTGCCAGTAGTATCCAGGAGGGCAATCAGCCCCAGCATTTT
clone size: -
J gene: TRBJ1-5
D gene: -
V gene: TRBV19